This note documents a single TCR beta chain sequence. Primers: 60 Vbeta forward and 13 Jbeta reverse. Sequencing used immunoSEQ multiplex PCR; TCRdb keeps in-frame clones, though not all of them. This sample carries some 150,000 clones, about 61% of them seen once, and the ten largest clones take less than 2.5%. This specimen comes from a study of cytomegalovirus exposure and HLA in healthy donors. The ends were cut back, 2 bases at V and 3 bases at J, with 10 bases in the middle. This CDR3 region has 15 residues. Germline V gene sequence: CDR1 SGHTA, CDR2 FQGNSA. The gene calls are TRBV7-2 and TRBJ2-2, with D possibly being TRBD1 (5 bases). This clonotype was obtained from a woman aged 40 to 55 in good health and CMV-seronegative. The specimen sequenced was PBMCs. The CDR3: CASSLRGADTGELFF. CDR3 nucleotide sequence: TGTGCCAGCAGCTTAAGGGGCGCGGACACCGGGGAGCTGTTTTTT.